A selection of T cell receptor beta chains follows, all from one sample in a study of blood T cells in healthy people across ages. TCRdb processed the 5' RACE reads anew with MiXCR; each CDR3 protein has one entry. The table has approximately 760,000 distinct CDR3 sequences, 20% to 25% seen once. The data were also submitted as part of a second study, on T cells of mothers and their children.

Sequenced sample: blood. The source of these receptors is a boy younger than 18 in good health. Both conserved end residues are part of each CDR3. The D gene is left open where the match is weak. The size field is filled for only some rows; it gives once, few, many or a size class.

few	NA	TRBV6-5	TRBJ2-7	TGTGCCAGCAGTCTGACTCCCGAGGGGACCTACGAGCAGTACTTC	CASSLTPEGTYEQYF
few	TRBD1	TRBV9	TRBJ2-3	TGTGCCAGCAGCGTTGCTACAGGGGCTAGCACAGATACGCAGTATTTT	CASSVATGASTDTQYF
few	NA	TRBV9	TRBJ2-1	TGTGCCAGCAGCGTAGTTAGCAATGAGCAGTTCTTC	CASSVVSNEQFF
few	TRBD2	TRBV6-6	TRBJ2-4	TGTGCCAGCCTTTTCGGGGGGGCCAAAAACATTCAGTACTTC	CASLFGGAKNIQYF
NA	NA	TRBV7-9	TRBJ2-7	TGTGCCAGCAGCGCTCCGGAGGGCCTCCACGAGCAGTACTTC	CASSAPEGLHEQYF
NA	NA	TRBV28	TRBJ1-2	TGTGCCAGCAGTCCCCGGGAGTACTATGGCTACACCTTC	CASSPREYYGYTF
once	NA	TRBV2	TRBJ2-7	TGTGCCAGCAGTGAAGAGGTCCCAGCTGGGTACGACGAGCAGTACTTC	CASSEEVPAGYDEQYF
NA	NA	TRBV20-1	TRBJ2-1	TGCAGTGCCAGACAAGCGGCTGAGCAGTTCTTC	CSARQAAEQFF
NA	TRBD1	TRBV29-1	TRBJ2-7	TGCAGCGTTGACACCGGACAGGTCGACGAGCAGTACTTC	CSVDTGQVDEQYF
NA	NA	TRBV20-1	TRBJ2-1	TGCAGTGCTAGCGGTGTAGTATGGGGAGCGCATGAGCAGTTCTTC	CSASGVVWGAHEQFF
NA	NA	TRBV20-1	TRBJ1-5	TGCAGTGCTAGACTCAGGGGATTCGAAAATCAGCCCCAGCATTTT	CSARLRGFENQPQHF
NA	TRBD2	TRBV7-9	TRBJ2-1	TGTGCCAGCAGCTCTCCCGGTCGGGGGGAAAATGAGCAGTTCTTC	CASSSPGRGENEQFF
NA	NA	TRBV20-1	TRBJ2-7	TGCAGTGCTAGCGACGAGAGCTACGAGCAGTACTTC	CSASDESYEQYF
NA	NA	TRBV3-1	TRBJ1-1	TGTGCCAGCAGCCCAGAAGAAGTGATCAGCAACACTGAAGCTTTCTTT	CASSPEEVISNTEAFF
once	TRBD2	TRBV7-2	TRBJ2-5	TGTGCCAGCAGCTTACAGAGGACTAGCGGGCAAGAGACCCAGTACTTC	CASSLQRTSGQETQYF
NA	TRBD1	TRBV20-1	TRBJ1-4	TGCAGTGCTCCCCGGGCCACAGGGGACGAAAAACTGTTTTTT	CSAPRATGDEKLFF
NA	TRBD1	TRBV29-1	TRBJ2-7	TGCAGCGTTGAAATTGGGACAGGGGTATCCGAGCAGTACTTC	CSVEIGTGVSEQYF
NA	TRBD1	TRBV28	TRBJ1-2	TGTGCCAGCAGGCTTCCGGGACAGGGTACCTATGGCTACACCTTC	CASRLPGQGTYGYTF
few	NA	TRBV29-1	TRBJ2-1	TGCAGCGTTGAAGGACGGGGGGCCGACTACAATGAGCAGTTCTTC	CSVEGRGADYNEQFF
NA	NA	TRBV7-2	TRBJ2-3	TGTGCCAGTCTTCGGGGCACAGATACGCAGTATTTT	CASLRGTDTQYF
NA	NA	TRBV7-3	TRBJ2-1	TGTGCCAGCAGCGAGATGGGGACCTCCTACAATGAGCAGTTCTTC	CASSEMGTSYNEQFF
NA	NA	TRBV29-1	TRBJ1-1	TGCAGCGTTGTAGACGGTAACACTGAAGCTTTCTTT	CSVVDGNTEAFF
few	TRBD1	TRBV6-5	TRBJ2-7	TGTGCCAGCAGTTACTCCGGGACAGAGTCCCTCTACTTC	CASSYSGTESLYF
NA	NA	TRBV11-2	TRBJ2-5	TGTGCTAGCAGCTTTCCGTTCCAAGAGACCCAGTACTTC	CASSFPFQETQYF
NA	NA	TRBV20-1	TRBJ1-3	TGCAGTGCTAGAGATCACACACCAAACGGAAACACCATATATTTT	CSARDHTPNGNTIYF
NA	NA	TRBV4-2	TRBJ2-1	TGTGCCAGCAGCCAGGGGCCTACCTACAATGAGCAGTTCTTC	CASSQGPTYNEQFF
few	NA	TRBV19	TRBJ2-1	TGTGCCAGTAGTCTGAGCGACCCCTACAATGAGCAGTTCTTC	CASSLSDPYNEQFF
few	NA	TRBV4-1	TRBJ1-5	TGCGCCAGCAGCCAAGTTTCTTCGGGACAGCCCCAGCATTTT	CASSQVSSGQPQHF
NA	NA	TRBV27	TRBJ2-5	TGTGCCAGCAGCGCGGAGGTCACTTCTTTAACGGAGACCCAATACTTC	CASSAEVTSLTETQYF
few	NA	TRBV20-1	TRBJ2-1	TGCAGTGCTAGAGAGCAGTTTACCTACAATGAGCAGTTCTTC	CSAREQFTYNEQFF
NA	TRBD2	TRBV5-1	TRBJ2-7	TGCGCCAGCAGCTTGGTGGGCGGGAGGGCCTACGAGCAGTACTTC	CASSLVGGRAYEQYF
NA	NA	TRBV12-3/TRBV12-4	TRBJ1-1	TGTGCCAGCAGTTCTACAGGGTCCCCACCTGAAGCTTTCTTT	CASSSTGSPPEAFF
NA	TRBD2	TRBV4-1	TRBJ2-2	TGCGCCAGCAGCCAATACCCAACTAGCGGGAACACCGGGGAGCTGTTTTTT	CASSQYPTSGNTGELFF
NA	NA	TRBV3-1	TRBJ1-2	TGTGCCAGCAGCCAAGGAAGGGCTGATACGCAGGGCTACACCTTC	CASSQGRADTQGYTF
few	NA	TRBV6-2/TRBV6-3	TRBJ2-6	TGTGCCAGCAGTTATCCGGCCTCTGGGGCCAACGTCCTGACTTTC	CASSYPASGANVLTF
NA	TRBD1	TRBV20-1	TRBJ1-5	TGCAGTGCTAGAGCAGGGGGCTCGGGCAATCAGCCCCAGCATTTT	CSARAGGSGNQPQHF
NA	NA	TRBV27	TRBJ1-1	TGTGCCAGCAGTTCCCGGAGGGGGAAAGTCATTGAAGCTTTCTTT	CASSSRRGKVIEAFF
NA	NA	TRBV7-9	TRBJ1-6	TGTGCCAGCAGCCCTCTGGGGGGGAATTCACCCCTCCACTTT	CASSPLGGNSPLHF
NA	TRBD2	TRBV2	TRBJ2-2	TGTGCCAGCAGGGGAGGACTAGCGGTGAACACCGGGGAGCTGTTTTTT	CASRGGLAVNTGELFF
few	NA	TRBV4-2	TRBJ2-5	TGTGCCAGCAGCCGAGCTCAGGCGGAGCAGCTCTTC	CASSRAQAEQLF
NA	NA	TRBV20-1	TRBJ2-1	TGCAGTGCCCCTTCTCCCTACTCAAATGAGCAGTTCTTC	CSAPSPYSNEQFF
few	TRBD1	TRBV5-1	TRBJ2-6	TGCGCCAGCAGCACCGAGGGGGCGGTTGGGGCCAACGTCCTGACTTTC	CASSTEGAVGANVLTF
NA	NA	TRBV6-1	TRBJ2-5	TGTGCCAGCAGTGTCTTAAATTCCCAAGAGACCCAGTACTTC	CASSVLNSQETQYF
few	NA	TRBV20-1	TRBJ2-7	TGCAGTGCTCGTCGGGAGTACGAGCAGTACTTC	CSARREYEQYF
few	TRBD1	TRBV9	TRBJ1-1	TGTGCCAGCAGCGTAGCCCCACAGGGGGGAGACACTGAAGCTTTCTTT	CASSVAPQGGDTEAFF
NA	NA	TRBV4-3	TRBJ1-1	TGCGCCAGCAGCCAAGATTGGGGTACGGTTGAAGCTTTCTTT	CASSQDWGTVEAFF
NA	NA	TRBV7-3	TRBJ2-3	TGTGCCAGCAGCTCTAAGGGAGGCTCTACGCAGTATTTT	CASSSKGGSTQYF
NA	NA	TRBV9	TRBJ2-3	TGTGCCAGCAGCCCCCGCCCAACAGCTAGCACAGATACGCAGTATTTT	CASSPRPTASTDTQYF
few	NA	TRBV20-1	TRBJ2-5	TGCAGTGCTAAGGGACCAATCCAGACCCAGTACTTC	CSAKGPIQTQYF
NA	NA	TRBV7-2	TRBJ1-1	TGTGCCAGCAGCTTAGGGGGCAGGGTGTCCGATGAAGCTTTCTTT	CASSLGGRVSDEAFF
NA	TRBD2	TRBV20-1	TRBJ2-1	TGCAGTGCTAGAGAGGGGACTAGGGGAAATGAGCAGTTCTTC	CSAREGTRGNEQFF
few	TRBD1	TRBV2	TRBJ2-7	TGTGCTAGCAGGAAGACAGGGGGCTACGAGCAGTACTTC	CASRKTGGYEQYF
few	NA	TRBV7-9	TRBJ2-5	TGTGCCAGCAGCTCACGATCCGGGGGTTCAGGGGAGACCCAGTACTTC	CASSSRSGGSGETQYF
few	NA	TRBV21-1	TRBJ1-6	TGTGCCAGCAGCAAAATCGGCAGGGTTTCCCTTTTAAATTCACCCCTCCACTTT	CASSKIGRVSLLNSPLHF
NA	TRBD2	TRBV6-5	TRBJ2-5	TGTGCCAGCAGTTACTCGACTAGCGGGGGCAGCCAAGAGACCCAGTACTTC	CASSYSTSGGSQETQYF
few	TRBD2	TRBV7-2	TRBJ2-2	TGTGCCAGCAGCCTCGGACTAGCGGCGAACACCGGGGAGCTGTTTTTT	CASSLGLAANTGELFF
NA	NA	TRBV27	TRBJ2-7	TGTGCCAGCAGTTTAAGTTGGGGGGATGACTACGAGCAGTACTTC	CASSLSWGDDYEQYF
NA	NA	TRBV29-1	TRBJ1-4	TGCAGCGTTAGGCAGAATGAAAAACTGTTTTTT	CSVRQNEKLFF
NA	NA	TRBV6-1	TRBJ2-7	TGTGCCAGCAGTGGGGGCCCCCTTCTCGGGAGTAGTCACTACGAGCAGTACTTC	CASSGGPLLGSSHYEQYF
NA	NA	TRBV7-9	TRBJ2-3	TGTGCCAGCAGCTTGTCGACCCAGAGGACAGATACGCAGTATTTT	CASSLSTQRTDTQYF